This TCR beta chain was recorded in a study of cytomegalovirus exposure and HLA in healthy donors. Study-wide context: There were fewer than 130 million unique TCR beta sequences, drawn from roughly 200 million T cells, in an earlier analysis. Clustering assigned approximately 79% of the approximately 400 genotyped donors to the Caucasian-associated ancestry cluster. Whole-study findings and limits: Cytomegalovirus-associated status was assigned to about 170 TCR beta chains.

V was trimmed by 3 bases and J by 7 bases, leaving 16 bases between them. The CDR3 has 15 residues. In germline, CDR1 is ENHRY, CDR2 SYGVKD. Unrecorded immune exposures were likely, despite nominal health at sampling. Worth noting for this clone: Its antigen is still unknown.

The PCR had 60 Vbeta and 13 Jbeta primers. TCRdb keeps only in-frame clones here, not all; method: immunoSEQ multiplex PCR. The data contain 98,000 or so clones, around 82% of them singletons. The specimen sequenced was PBMCs. This receptor was obtained from a woman in her 40s in good health and CMV-seronegative. The chain carries TRBV10-3 and TRBJ2-1, with D possibly being TRBD2 (6 bases). The CDR3 spells CAISDTSPESNEQFF. The CDR3 DNA reads TGTGCCATCAGTGACACTAGCCCAGAGTCAAATGAGCAGTTCTTC.